A selection of T cell receptor beta chains follows, all from one sample in a study of blood T cell repertoires in COVID-19. The table came from immunoSEQ multiplex PCR; TCRdb's copy has only in-frame clones and leaves some out. The sample holds almost 85,000 clones; 75% to 90% are singletons and the top ten take around 1%. The sequenced sample was PBMCs or T cells enriched from blood (not recorded which). The receptors originated from a woman in her forties or fifties with acute COVID-19. Each CDR3 is given with its conserved first and last residue. Fields, in order: V gene, D gene, J gene, CDR3 DNA, CDR3 protein. A D gene is named only where the DNA matches it firmly.

v_call: TRBV19; d_call: TRBD1; j_call: TRBJ1-1; cdr3_nt: TGTGCCAGTAGTAGTACAGGGGACACTGAAGCTTTCTTT; cdr3_aa: CASSSTGDTEAFF
v_call: TRBV30; d_call: TRBD1; j_call: TRBJ1-5; cdr3_nt: TGTGCCTGGAGTGCTGGGACAGGGGCCAATCAGCCCCAGCATTTT; cdr3_aa: CAWSAGTGANQPQHF
v_call: TRBV7-2; d_call: TRBD1; j_call: TRBJ1-4; cdr3_nt: TGTGCCAGCAGTTGGGACAGAAATTCAGAAAAACTGTTTTTT; cdr3_aa: CASSWDRNSEKLFF
v_call: TRBV12-3/TRBV12-4; d_call: .; j_call: TRBJ1-1; cdr3_nt: TGTGCCAGCAGCACTCTTCGTGGACAGACGGCTTTCTTT; cdr3_aa: CASSTLRGQTAFF
v_call: TRBV19; d_call: TRBD1; j_call: TRBJ1-5; cdr3_nt: TGTGCCAGTAGTACAAGGGGACAGGTCCGCAATCAGCCCCAGCATTTT; cdr3_aa: CASSTRGQVRNQPQHF
v_call: TRBV19; d_call: .; j_call: TRBJ2-2; cdr3_nt: TGTGCCAGCCTGCCCAGGGCGAACACCGGGGAGCTGTTTTTT; cdr3_aa: CASLPRANTGELFF
v_call: TRBV19; d_call: .; j_call: TRBJ1-2; cdr3_nt: TGTGCCAGTAGTATAGGGGAGACGGCCTATGGCTACACCTTC; cdr3_aa: CASSIGETAYGYTF
v_call: TRBV6-5; d_call: .; j_call: TRBJ1-4; cdr3_nt: TGTGCGCTCTCTAGGAGAGCTAATGAAAAACTGTTTTTT; cdr3_aa: CALSRRANEKLFF
v_call: TRBV27; d_call: TRBD2; j_call: TRBJ2-1; cdr3_nt: TGTGCCAGCAGTTCATCCGGGACTAGCGGGGCGTTCTCCTACAATGAGCAGTTCTTC; cdr3_aa: CASSSSGTSGAFSYNEQFF
v_call: TRBV29-1; d_call: TRBD1; j_call: TRBJ1-2; cdr3_nt: TGCAGCGTATCAAACAGGGGGCGGTGGTATGGCTACACCTTC; cdr3_aa: CSVSNRGRWYGYTF